The present entry profiles one T cell receptor (beta chain) with its context. Authors' data handling: Using reference gene primer amplification, nucleated cell counts were estimated. Here immunoSEQ multiplex PCR was the method, and the copy in TCRdb shows in-frame clones only, minus some. V and J calls and clone size are given by that table; D and trimming were obtained from the DNA. Of about 140,000 clones detected, 80% to 90% appear once; the ten largest clones hold roughly 37%. The data stem from a study of blood T cell repertoires in COVID-19. Overall study: Whether acute or convalescent, the COVID-19 samples came from the United States, Italy and Spain. From T cells, B-cell-depleted T cells, or PBMCs came the material, which was cDNA or gDNA.

V lost 2 bases, J lost 3 bases, and 7 bases lay in between. The CDR3 has 13 amino acids. Per germline, CDR1 MNHEY and CDR2 SVGAGI. Sequenced: peripheral blood. This chain uses TRBV6-5 with TRBJ1-1, with D unclear. The source of this sequence is a man aged 45-65 years who had recovered from COVID-19. The CDR3 nucleotides read TGTGCCAGCAGTTACCGCGCCCACACTGAAGCTTTCTTT. Its protein is CASSYRAHTEAFF.